These 15 T cell receptor beta chains came from one sample sequenced in a study of blood T cell repertoires in COVID-19. The table came from immunoSEQ multiplex PCR; TCRdb's copy has only in-frame clones and leaves some out. This table has 240,000 or so clones, about 80% appearing once. The sample taken for sequencing was peripheral blood. Receptors originate from an elderly woman with acute or convalescent COVID-19.

Comment on this clone: The germline gene is not matched at one end of the junction; a read error may be the cause. The rearrangement joins TRBV6-5 to TRBJ2-1, with D possibly being TRBD2 (5 bases). Germline loops: CDR1 MNHEY, CDR2 SVGAGI. This CDR3 has 13 residues. CDR3 sequence (DNA): TGTGCCAGCAATAAACTAGGTTACAATGGGCAGTTCTTC. Encoded protein: CASNKLGYNGQFF.

The chain links TRBV7-2 to TRBJ1-1; possibly TRBD1 for D (5 bases). The CDR3 runs 14 residues. Germline CDR1 reads SGHTA; CDR2 reads FQGNSA. Trimming left V 5 bases short and J 4 bases short, with 14 bases between. The CDR3 nucleotides read TGTGCCAGCAGCCCAGGACGGGGGGTCACTGAAGCTTTCTTT. Amino acids: CASSPGRGVTEAFF.

The rearrangement joins TRBV4-2 to TRBJ1-3; D ambiguous. Looked up from germline, CDR1 is LGHNA and CDR2 is YNFKEQ. V dropped 1 base and J dropped 3 bases, with 22 bases sitting between them. The CDR3 length is 19 residues. The CDR3 loop reads CASSQGRGREGLDGNTIYF. CDR3 DNA sequence: TGTGCCAGCAGCCAAGGTAGAGGCAGAGAGGGCCTGGATGGAAACACCATATATTTT.

This clone was counted only a few times. V is TRBV9 and J is TRBJ1-5; weak D call: TRBD1 (6 bases). The CDR3 runs to 13 residues. Trimming pared 0 bases from V and 5 bases from J, leaving 6 bases between. CDR1 is SGDLS, CDR2 YYNGEE, per germline. The CDR3 nucleotides read TGTGCCAGCAGCGTAGACAGGGATCAGCCCCAGCATTTT. Translated: CASSVDRDQPQHF.

This clone came up a few times. J is TRBJ1-5 and V is TRBV7-8; possibly TRBD1 for D (5 bases). In germline, CDR1 is SGHVS, CDR2 FQNEAQ. The V end lost 3 bases, the J end lost 5 bases, and 8 bases lay between the germline ends. This CDR3 region has 13 residues. The CDR3 nucleotides read TGTGCCAGCAGCTTTACCAGGGATCAGCCCCAGCATTTT. Protein product: CASSFTRDQPQHF.

The rearrangement links TRBV6-5 to TRBJ1-6; D is unresolved. Germline-derived CDR1 and CDR2 are MNHEY and SVGAGI. The V gene lost 11 bases and the J gene lost 6 bases, with 14 bases spanning the gap. CDR3 size: 13 residues. The CDR3 bases are TGTGCCGCGGGCACTGGAATTAATTCACCCCTCCACTTT. Amino acid sequence: CAAGTGINSPLHF.

The chain uses TRBV9 and TRBJ2-3, with 9 bases that match TRBD1. The CDR3 spans 17 residues. Germline values: CDR1 SGDLS, CDR2 YYNGEE. After removal of 4 bases from V and 3 bases from J, the junction contained 12 bases not matched to a gene. The CDR3 loop is CASSITGGLRGTDTQYF. The CDR3 DNA follows: TGTGCCAGCAGCATTACAGGGGGCTTAAGGGGTACAGATACGCAGTATTTT. Looking up the rest from reference TRBV9 and TRBJ2-3 gives the full variable domain: DSGVTQTPKHLITATGQRVTLRCSPRSGDLSVYWYQQSLDQGLQFLIQYYNGEERAKGNILERFSAQQFPDLHSELNLSSLELGDSALYFCASSITGGLRGTDTQYFGPGTRLTVL.

This rearrangement joins TRBV19 to TRBJ2-7; TRBD2 aligns across 11 bases. CDR1 LNHDA and CDR2 SQIVND come from the germline V gene (reference sequence). The CDR3 covers 16 residues. V shed 5 bases and J 2 bases; nucleotides not matched to a gene: 8. In DNA, the CDR3 is TGTGCCAGTAGTCGGCGGGCGGGACTAGCGGCCTACGAGCAGTACTTC. Translation gives CASSRRAGLAAYEQYF.

This chain uses TRBV6-5 with TRBJ1-1; maybe TRBD1 (6 bases). This CDR3 spans 13 amino acids. V lost 7 bases to trimming and J lost 8 bases, with 17 bases between them. Germline CDR1 reads MNHEY; CDR2 reads SVGAGI. The DNA of the CDR3 is TGTGCCAGCACCTTGGGTGGACAGTTCGAAGCTTTCTTT. Translation: CASTLGGQFEAFF.

This clone was seen a handful of times. The CDR3 here is CASSLGGLAGGPGYEQYF. CDR3 nucleotides: TGTGCCAGCAGCTTAGGGGGACTAGCGGGAGGGCCGGGCTACGAGCAGTACTTC. The chain recombines TRBV7-8 with TRBJ2-7, with 16 bases aligning to TRBD2. Germline CDR1 reads SGHVS; CDR2 reads FQNEAQ. Losses at the gene ends were 1 base for V and 3 bases for J; bases not matched to a gene: 6. The CDR3 runs to 18 residues.

The chain uses TRBV6-6 and TRBJ2-1, with 9 bases lining up with TRBD2. With 6 bases clipped from V and 5 bases from J, the junction kept 5 bases outside the gene matches. The CDR3 length is 14 residues. The germline gives CDR1 MNHNY, CDR2 SVGAGI (reference sequence). CDR3 amino acids: CASSRLADNNEQFF. The CDR3 nucleotides read TGTGCCAGCAGCCGACTAGCGGACAACAATGAGCAGTTCTTC.

J is TRBJ2-7 and V is TRBV30, with 13 bases that match TRBD2. After removal of 5 bases from V and 6 bases from J, the junction contained 10 bases not matched to a gene. Per the germline V gene, CDR1 is GTSNPN and CDR2 is SVGIG (reference sequence). The CDR3 is 15 residues long. This CDR3 reads CAWGKGLAGPREQYF. The DNA for the CDR3 is TGTGCCTGGGGGAAGGGACTAGCGGGACCTCGCGAGCAGTACTTC. Variable domain in full (rest from reference TRBV30 and TRBJ2-7): SQTIHQWPATLVQPVGSPLSLECTVEGTSNPNLYWYRQAAGRGLQLLFYSVGIGQISSEVPQNLSASRPQDRQFILSSKKLLLSDSGFYLCAWGKGLAGPREQYFGPGTRLTVT.

This chain joins TRBV7-2 and TRBJ1-2; tentatively, D is TRBD1 (5 bases). The CDR3 is made up of 14 amino acids. Trimming pared 1 base from V and 4 bases from J, leaving 10 bases between. CDR1 and CDR2 from the germline V gene are SGHTA and FQGNSA. The CDR3 here is CASSLERGGYGYTF. In DNA, the CDR3 is TGTGCCAGCAGCTTAGAACGGGGGGGCTATGGCTACACCTTC.

This sequence joins TRBV18 and TRBJ2-1; 11 bases are a match to TRBD2. The CDR3 spans 12 residues. The germline gives CDR1 KGHSH, CDR2 LQKENI. V gave up 8 bases and J gave up 12 bases; unmatched junction bases: 6. The CDR3 loop is CASLIAGGGQFF. CDR3 in DNA: TGTGCCAGCCTAATAGCGGGAGGGGGGCAGTTCTTC.

The chain is built from TRBV5-1 and TRBJ1-2, with D hard to call. This CDR3 spans 16 amino acids. The germline V gene encodes CDR1 SGHRS and CDR2 YFSETQ. V shed 0 bases and J shed 4 bases, with 16 bases lying between them. In DNA form, the CDR3 reads TGCGCCAGCAGCTTGGGCCCAGGTGCACTGACCTATGGCTACACCTTC. Translating gives CASSLGPGALTYGYTF.